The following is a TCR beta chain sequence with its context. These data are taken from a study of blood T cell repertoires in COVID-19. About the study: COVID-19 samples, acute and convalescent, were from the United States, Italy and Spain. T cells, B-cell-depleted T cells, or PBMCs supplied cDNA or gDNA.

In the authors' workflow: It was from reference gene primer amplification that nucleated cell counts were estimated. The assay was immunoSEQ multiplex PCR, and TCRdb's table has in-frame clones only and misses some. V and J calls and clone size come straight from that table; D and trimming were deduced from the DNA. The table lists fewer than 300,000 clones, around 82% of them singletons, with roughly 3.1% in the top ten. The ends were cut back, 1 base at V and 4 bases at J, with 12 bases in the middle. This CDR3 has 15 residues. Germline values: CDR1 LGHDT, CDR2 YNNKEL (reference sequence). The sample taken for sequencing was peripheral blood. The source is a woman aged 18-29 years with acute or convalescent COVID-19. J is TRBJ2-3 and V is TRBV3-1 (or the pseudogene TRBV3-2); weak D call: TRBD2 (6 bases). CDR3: CASSQVGGVADTQYF. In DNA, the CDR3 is TGTGCCAGCAGCCAAGTGGGGGGAGTCGCAGATACGCAGTATTTT.